These 10 T cell receptor beta chains originate from one sample sequenced in a study of T cells in Graves' hyperthyroidism and ophthalmopathy. Amplification targeted TCR beta CDR3 regions from RNA transcripts. The TCR CDR3 was amplified in a first-round RT-PCR using the HTBI primer set. TCRdb reprocessed the multiplex PCR reads with MiXCR, giving one entry per CDR3 protein. The table shows about 520,000 distinct CDR3 sequences, with roughly 20% occurring only once. Sequencing was done on a sample of blood. The source of these receptors is a young man with Graves' hyperthyroidism.

This clonotype was recorded at least ten times. The chain employs TRBV12-3 or TRBV12-4 and TRBJ2-7, with D unclear. The CDR3 is 12 amino acids. The V end lost 4 bases, the J end lost 7 bases, and 11 bases lay between the germline ends. CDR3 sequence (DNA): TGTGCCAGCAGTTCCGACCTCCTGGAGCAGTACTTC. Translating gives CASSSDLLEQYF.

This clonotype was observed many times. J is TRBJ1-5 and V is TRBV28; 11 nucleotides agree with TRBD1. The CDR3 is 17 amino acids. After removal of 5 bases from V and 1 base from J, the junction contained 7 bases not matched to a gene. Germline values: CDR1 MDHEN, CDR2 SYDVKM. This CDR3 is CASSPFRDRGSNQPQHF. The CDR3 region has the DNA TGTGCCAGCAGTCCATTCCGGGACAGGGGGAGCAATCAGCCCCAGCATTTT.

This clonotype has a count of ten or more. V is TRBV6-1 and J is TRBJ2-2, with D perhaps TRBD2 (6 bases). From germline, CDR1 is MNHNS and CDR2 SASEGT. V lost 2 bases and J 6 bases, leaving 13 bases between the germline ends. The length of the CDR3 is 15 residues. Here the CDR3 reads CASSEWGEGPGELFF. CDR3 in DNA: TGTGCCAGCAGTGAATGGGGGGAAGGACCCGGGGAGCTGTTTTTT.

This clonotype has a count of ten or more. The CDR3 region has the DNA TGTGCCACCAGTGACCCCGGACAGGGTACCTACGAGCAGTACTTC. Its translation: CATSDPGQGTYEQYF. The rearrangement uses TRBV24-1 and TRBJ2-7; 8 nucleotides agree with TRBD1. The CDR3 extends over 15 amino acids. Germline CDR1 is KGHDR and CDR2 is SFDVKD. Trimming took 4 bases from V and 2 from J; bases not matched to a gene: 6.

Remarks on this clonotype: One end of the junction varies from germline; a read error may be responsible. This chain links TRBV12-3 or TRBV12-4 with TRBJ2-4; maybe TRBD2 (6 bases). This CDR3 contains 13 residues. The CDR3 nucleotides are TGTGCCAGCAGTTCGGGACTTCAGGGCATTAAGTACTTC. It specifies CASSSGLQGIKYF.

This clonotype was detected ten times or more. The CDR3 region has the DNA TGTGCCTGGAGAGCCACCGGGGAGCTGTTTTTT. It encodes CAWRATGELFF. The chain combines TRBV30 with TRBJ2-2; no definite D call. The CDR3 totals 11 residues. V dropped 3 bases and J dropped 4 bases, with 3 bases sitting between them. CDR1 is GTSNPN and CDR2 is SVGIG in the germline V gene (reference sequence).

This clonotype was recorded a few times. This chain uses TRBV6-2 or TRBV6-3 with TRBJ1-1; tentative D call: TRBD1 (5 bases). Per germline, CDR1 MNHEY and CDR2 SVGEGT. The CDR3 contains 17 residues. The V end lost 0 bases, the J end lost 4 bases, and 18 bases lay between the germline ends. The CDR3 spells CASSYSQQGGFGTEAFF. CDR3 sequence (DNA): TGTGCCAGCAGTTACTCTCAGCAGGGCGGTTTCGGCACTGAAGCTTTCTTT.

With regard to this clonotype: The missing conserved phenylalanine or tryptophan at the end of this CDR3 makes a read error likely. In DNA form, the CDR3 reads TGTGCCAGTCCGGGGACTGGTTGGGAGACCCAGTACGTC. This translates into CASPGTGWETQYV. The chain combines TRBV28 with TRBJ2-5; D might be TRBD2 (6 bases). Trimming took off 9 bases at V and 5 bases at J, with 16 bases between the two ends. The CDR3 runs to 13 residues. Looked up from germline, CDR1 is MDHEN and CDR2 is SYDVKM.

V is TRBV12-3 or TRBV12-4 and J is TRBJ2-2; no definite D call. CDR3 size: 14 residues. The V gene lost 6 bases and the J gene lost 3 bases, with 11 bases spanning the gap. As DNA, the CDR3 is TGTGCCAGCAGAACGGGCCATTACACCGGGGAGCTGTTTTTT. As protein: CASRTGHYTGELFF.

As to this clonotype: This could be a read error, since a much larger clone is one nucleotide away. V is TRBV7-6 and J is TRBJ2-2; no clear D. The CDR3 has 12 residues. Germline assignment: CDR1 SGHVS and CDR2 FNYEAQ. The chain's CDR3 is CANSSITGELFF. As DNA, the CDR3 is TGTGCCAACAGCTCGATCACCGGGGAGCTGTTTTTT.